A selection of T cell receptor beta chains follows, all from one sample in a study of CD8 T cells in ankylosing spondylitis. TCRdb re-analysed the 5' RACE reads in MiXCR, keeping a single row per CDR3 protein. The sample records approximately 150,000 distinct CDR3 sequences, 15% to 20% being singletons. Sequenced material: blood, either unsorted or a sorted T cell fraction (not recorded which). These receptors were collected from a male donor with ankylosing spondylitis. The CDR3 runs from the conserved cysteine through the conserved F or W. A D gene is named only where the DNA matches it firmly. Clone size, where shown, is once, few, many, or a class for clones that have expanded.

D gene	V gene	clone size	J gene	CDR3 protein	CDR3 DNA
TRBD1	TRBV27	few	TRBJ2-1	CASSFSGQPEQFF	TGTGCCAGCAGTTTCTCGGGACAGCCCGAGCAGTTCTTC
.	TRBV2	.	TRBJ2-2	CASRGGELFF	TGTGCCAGCAGGGGCGGGGAGCTGTTTTTT
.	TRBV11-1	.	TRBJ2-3	CASSPPNGADTQYF	TGTGCCAGCAGCCCACCCAATGGAGCAGATACGCAGTATTTT
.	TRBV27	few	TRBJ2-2	CASSLGAGTGELFF	TGTGCCAGCAGTTTGGGGGCGGGCACCGGGGAGCTGTTTTTT
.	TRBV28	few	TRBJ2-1	CASSLSLDGSYNEQFF	TGTGCCAGCAGTTTAAGTCTAGATGGTTCCTACAATGAGCAGTTCTTC
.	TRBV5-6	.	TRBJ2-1	CASSFRENEQFF	TGTGCCAGCAGCTTTAGGGAGAATGAGCAGTTCTTC
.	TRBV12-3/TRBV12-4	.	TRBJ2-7	CASSTGTPGEQYF	TGTGCCAGCAGTACCGGGACCCCAGGGGAGCAGTACTTC
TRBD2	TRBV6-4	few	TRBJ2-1	CASSDTSGRFYNEQFF	TGTGCCAGCAGTGACACAAGCGGGAGGTTTTACAATGAGCAGTTCTTC
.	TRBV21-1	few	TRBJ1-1	CASTSVGFGAFF	.
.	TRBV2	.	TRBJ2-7	CASSPRFVRGVEQYF	TGTGCCAGCAGCCCCCGGTTTGTCAGGGGCGTCGAGCAGTACTTC
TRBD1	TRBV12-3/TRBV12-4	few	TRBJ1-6	CASSPGTVNSPLHF	TGTGCCAGCAGTCCCGGGACAGTTAATTCACCCCTCCACTTT
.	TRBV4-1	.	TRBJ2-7	CASSQGDGFYEQYF	TGCGCCAGCAGCCAAGGAGACGGGTTCTACGAGCAGTACTTC
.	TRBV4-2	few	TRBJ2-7	CASSHGQFYEQYF	TGTGCCAGCAGCCACGGACAATTCTACGAGCAGTACTTC
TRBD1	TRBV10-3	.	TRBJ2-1	CAIQEGADYNEQFF	TGTGCCATACAAGAGGGGGCAGACTACAATGAGCAGTTCTTC
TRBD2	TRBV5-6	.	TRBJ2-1	CASSLAGFGTSGYNEQFF	TGTGCCAGCAGCTTGGCCGGCTTCGGGACTAGCGGCTACAATGAGCAGTTCTTC
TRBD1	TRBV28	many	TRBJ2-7	CASRRQGARYEQYF	TGTGCCAGCAGGAGACAGGGGGCGCGTTACGAGCAGTACTTC
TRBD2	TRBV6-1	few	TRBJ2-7	CASSRPGGRSYEQYF	TGTGCCAGCAGTCGCCCGGGGGGGCGCTCCTACGAGCAGTACTTC
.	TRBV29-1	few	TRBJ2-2	CSVEGNPGELFF	TGCAGCGTTGAAGGGAACCCCGGGGAGCTGTTTTTT
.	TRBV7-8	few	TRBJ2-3	CASSLVPTDGTDTQYF	TGTGCCAGCAGCTTGGTCCCAACTGACGGCACAGATACGCAGTATTTT
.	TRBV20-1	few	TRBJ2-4	CSAGENIQYF	TGCAGTGCCGGAGAAAACATTCAGTACTTC
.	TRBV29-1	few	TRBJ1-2	CSVEGQPGRQTVYGYTF	TGCAGCGTCGAAGGACAACCGGGCCGACAAACGGTTTATGGCTACACCTTC
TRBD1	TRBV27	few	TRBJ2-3	CASSWSGTASFSSSDTQYF	TGTGCCAGCAGTTGGTCCGGGACAGCTTCTTTTTCCTCATCAGATACGCAGTATTTT
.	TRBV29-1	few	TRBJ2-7	CSVEAAGSYEQYF	TGCAGCGTTGAGGCAGCTGGCTCCTACGAGCAGTACTTC
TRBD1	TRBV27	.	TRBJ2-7	CASSWTGGGDEQYF	TGTGCCAGCAGTTGGACAGGGGGCGGCGACGAGCAGTACTTC
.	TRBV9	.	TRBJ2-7	CASSPGSLTFYEQYF	TGTGCCAGCAGCCCCGGGTCGTTAACCTTCTACGAGCAGTACTTC
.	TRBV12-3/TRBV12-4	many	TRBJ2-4	CASSPGRLAGNIQYF	TGTGCCAGCAGCCCAGGTCGCCTAGCCGGAAACATTCAGTACTTC
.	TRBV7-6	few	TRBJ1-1	CASSQGVTEAFF	TGTGCCAGCAGTCAGGGAGTCACTGAAGCTTTCTTT
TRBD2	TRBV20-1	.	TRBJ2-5	CSGNGGLAGGETQYF	TGCAGTGGCAATGGGGGACTAGCGGGAGGAGAGACCCAGTACTTC
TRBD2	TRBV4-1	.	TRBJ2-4	CASSILGGVAKNIQYF	TGCGCCAGCAGCATCCTCGGGGGGGTGGCCAAAAACATTCAGTACTTC
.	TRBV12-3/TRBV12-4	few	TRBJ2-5	CASRMGPYQETQYF	TGTGCCAGCAGAATGGGACCGTACCAAGAGACCCAGTACTTC
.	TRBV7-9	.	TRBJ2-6	CASSRPGTLAGANVLTF	TGTGCCAGCAGCCGTCCCGGGACACTGGCAGGGGCCAACGTCCTGACTTTC
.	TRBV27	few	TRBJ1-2	CASSRGFYGYTF	TGTGCCAGCAGTCGGGGGTTTTATGGCTACACCTTC
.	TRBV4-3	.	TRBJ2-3	CASSQEPYYGSTDTQYF	TGCGCCAGCAGCCAAGAACCGTACTACGGAAGCACAGATACGCAGTATTTT
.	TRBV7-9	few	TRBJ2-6	CASSLGGSGANVLTF	TGTGCCAGCAGCTTAGGCGGATCTGGGGCCAACGTCCTGACTTTC
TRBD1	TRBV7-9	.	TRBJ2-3	CASSSTGGFTDTQYF	TGTGCCAGCAGCTCCACAGGGGGTTTCACAGATACGCAGTATTTT
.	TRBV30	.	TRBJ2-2	CAWSEVGDTGELFF	TGTGCCTGGAGTGAAGTCGGCGACACCGGGGAGCTGTTTTTT
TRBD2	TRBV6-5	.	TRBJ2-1	CASSYSKLAGPLADEQFF	TGTGCCAGCAGTTACTCCAAACTAGCGGGACCCCTCGCCGATGAGCAGTTCTTC
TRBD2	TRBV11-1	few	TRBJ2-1	CASSLGTSGRASSYNEQFF	TGTGCCAGCAGCCTGGGGACTAGCGGGAGGGCGAGCTCCTACAATGAGCAGTTCTTC
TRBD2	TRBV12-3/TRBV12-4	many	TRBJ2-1	CASSLFTSGNEQFF	TGTGCCAGCAGTTTGTTTACTAGCGGCAATGAGCAGTTCTTC
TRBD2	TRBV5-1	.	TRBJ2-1	CASSPRGGNEQFF	TGCGCCAGCAGCCCCCGGGGAGGGAATGAGCAGTTCTTC
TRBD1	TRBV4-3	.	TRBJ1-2	CASSQDADRAYGYTF	TGCGCCAGCAGCCAAGACGCGGACAGGGCCTATGGCTACACCTTC
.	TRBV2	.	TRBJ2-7	CATATYEQYF	TGTGCCACCGCAACATACGAGCAGTACTTC